One sample yielded the 15 T cell receptor beta chains listed below, sequenced in a study of blood T cell repertoires in COVID-19. The method was immunoSEQ multiplex PCR; TCRdb's version includes in-frame clones alone and lacks a portion of them. The sample lists roughly 300,000 clones, 90% occurring once. Specimen: PBMCs or T cells enriched from blood (not recorded which). The receptors shown here come from a woman aged 25-40 years who had recovered from COVID-19.

The CDR3 bases are TGTGCCAGTAGTATCTCCGACTCCACCGGAAACACCATATATTTT. Amino acid sequence: CASSISDSTGNTIYF. The chain links TRBV19 to TRBJ1-3; D call uncertain. V was clipped by 3 bases and J by 4 bases, with 13 bases between them. The CDR3 covers 15 residues. The germline gives CDR1 LNHDA, CDR2 SQIVND (reference sequence).

The chain joins TRBV18 to TRBJ2-1; 7 bases align to TRBD2. Germline loops: CDR1 KGHSH, CDR2 LQKENI. The CDR3 has 15 amino acids. V was pared by 2 bases and J by 7 bases, with 8 bases of the junction left unmatched. CDR3 amino acids: CASSPREGRRNEQFF. CDR3 in DNA: TGTGCCAGCTCACCAAGGGAGGGCCGGAGGAATGAGCAGTTCTTC.

The chain employs TRBV20-1 and TRBJ1-2; weak D call: TRBD1 (5 bases). V was clipped by 6 bases and J by 10 bases, with 12 bases between them. CDR1 is DFQATT, CDR2 SNEGSKA, per germline (reference sequence). The CDR3 has 10 residues. CDR3 amino acids: CSAVGEDYTF. In DNA, the CDR3 is TGCAGTGCCGTGGGGGAGGACTACACCTTC.

The V call is TRBV7-9, the J call TRBJ2-7; 8 positions agree with TRBD1. Trimming took 4 bases from V and 6 from J; bases not matched to a gene: 8. This CDR3 region has 14 residues. The germline V gene encodes CDR1 SEHNR and CDR2 FQNEAQ (reference sequence). The CDR3 sequence is CASSSDRARVEQYF. The CDR3 DNA reads as TGTGCCAGCAGCTCGGACAGGGCGCGGGTCGAGCAGTACTTC.

The chain recombines TRBV13 with TRBJ1-1; 9 positions match TRBD1. CDR1 and CDR2 (germline): PRHDT, FYEKMQ (reference sequence). The CDR3 loop spans 13 amino acids. V was pared by 7 bases and J by 7 bases, with 7 bases of the junction left unmatched. The chain's CDR3 is CASNLGQGNEAFF. The CDR3 coding sequence is TGTGCCAGCAACCTCGGACAGGGGAATGAAGCTTTCTTT.

J is TRBJ1-2 and V is TRBV4-3; a weak D match, TRBD1 (6 bases). V was pared by 3 bases and J by 4 bases, with 9 bases between. Germline CDR1 and CDR2: LGHNA and YSLEER. The CDR3 totals 13 residues. The CDR3 nucleotides are TGCGCCAGCAGCCAGGACAGCTCCTATGGCTACACCTTC. This codes for CASSQDSSYGYTF.

DNA of the CDR3: TGTGCCAGCAGGGAGGGGACGGGTGAAGCTTTCTTT. This sequence encodes CASREGTGEAFF. V and J are TRBV28 and TRBJ1-1, with D perhaps matching TRBD1 (5 bases). The CDR3 extends over 12 amino acids. Germline-derived CDR1 and CDR2 are MDHEN and SYDVKM. The germline V and J ends were trimmed by 6 bases and 7 bases, with 12 bases remaining between them.

V usage is TRBV14 and J usage is TRBJ2-7, with D unresolved. This CDR3 is 11 amino acids long. CDR1 is SGHDN, CDR2 FVKESK, per germline. V dropped 5 bases and J dropped 5 bases, with 7 bases sitting between them. The CDR3 DNA reads as TGTGCCAGCAGCATAACAAACGAGCAGTACTTC. Its translation is CASSITNEQYF.

This clone was counted a single time. The CDR3 sequence: CASSTRGTDEQYF. Written as DNA, the CDR3 is TGCGCCAGCAGCACCAGGGGGACTGACGAGCAGTACTTC. The rearrangement joins TRBV5-1 to TRBJ2-7; D is perhaps TRBD1 (7 bases). With 4 bases removed from V and 5 bases from J, the gap between germline ends came to 13 bases. Germline V gene lookup returns CDR1 SGHRS and CDR2 YFSETQ. The CDR3 runs 13 residues.

The CDR3 sequence is CASSALFNEQFF. The CDR3 DNA follows: TGTGCCAGCAGCGCGCTTTTTAATGAGCAGTTCTTC. The chain couples TRBV7-8 to TRBJ2-1; D is uncertain. The length of the CDR3 is 12 residues. The germline CDR1 and CDR2 sequences are SGHVS and FQNEAQ. V lost 5 bases to trimming and J lost 7 bases, with 9 bases between them.

The rearrangement uses TRBV19 and TRBJ2-2, with TRBD2 matching 14 bases. This CDR3 spans 16 amino acids. The V segment lost 6 bases and the J segment 7 bases; nucleotides outside the gene matches: 7. Germline V gene data show CDR1 as LNHDA and CDR2 as SQIVND (reference sequence). The CDR3 DNA reads as TGTGCCAGTAGGAGCCCGGGACTAGCGGGAGTCGGGGAGCTGTTTTTT. Its protein is CASRSPGLAGVGELFF.

The J gene is TRBJ2-6, the V gene TRBV18, with no clear D. Germline loops: CDR1 KGHSH, CDR2 LQKENI. Trimming left V 6 bases short and J 2 bases short, with 11 bases between. There are 15 residues in the CDR3. CDR3 DNA sequence: TGTGCCAGCTCGTCGATAGCAACTGGGGCCAACGTCCTGACTTTC. It encodes CASSSIATGANVLTF.

The gene calls are TRBV28 and TRBJ2-1, with TRBD2 identical over 9 bases. Per the germline V gene, CDR1 is MDHEN and CDR2 is SYDVKM. This CDR3 contains 15 residues. V shed 5 bases, J shed 6 bases, and the junction held 8 bases outside the gene matches. CDR3: CASSPIAGVVNEQFF. CDR3 coding DNA: TGTGCCAGCAGTCCGATAGCGGGAGTTGTCAATGAGCAGTTCTTC.

The V and J genes are TRBV5-4 and TRBJ1-1; D is uncertain. V lost 5 bases to trimming and J lost 1 base, with 9 bases between them. Germline V lookup: CDR1 SGHNT, CDR2 YYREEE (reference sequence). This CDR3 comprises 13 residues. This chain's CDR3 is CASSPTSNTEAFF. For the CDR3, the DNA is TGTGCCAGCAGTCCCACATCGAACACTGAAGCTTTCTTT.

The rearrangement uses TRBV19 and TRBJ2-1, with 13 bases fitting TRBD2. V lost 4 bases and J lost 3; bases outside the gene matches: 6. Germline V gene sequence: CDR1 LNHDA, CDR2 SQIVND (reference sequence). CDR3 size: 17 residues. CDR3 loop: CASSTRLAGGLYNEQFF. The CDR3 nucleotides are TGTGCCAGTAGTACACGACTAGCGGGAGGACTCTACAATGAGCAGTTCTTC.